This T cell receptor (beta chain) came from a study of cytomegalovirus exposure and HLA in healthy donors. This clone was counted a few times. Its antigen remains unidentified. The CDR3 covers 15 residues. Germline V gene lookup returns CDR1 LGHNA and CDR2 YSLEER. The germline V and J ends were trimmed by 0 bases and 4 bases, with 13 bases remaining between them. The PCR ran on 60 Vbeta and 13 Jbeta primers. Clones were read by immunoSEQ multiplex PCR, and TCRdb kept only the in-frame ones, dropping some. Found here are roughly 120,000 clones, 75% to 85% of them singletons; the top ten hold roughly 2%. General study results and limits: Rarity characterized most TCR sequences, yet some public TCRs appeared in many donors.

The sample was PBMCs. The chain joins TRBV4-3 to TRBJ2-7; D remains unclear. The receptor's source is a man between 18 and 35 years old in good health and CMV-seronegative. The CDR3 here is CASSQEVGGRYEQYF. The CDR3 DNA follows: TGCGCCAGCAGCCAAGAGGTTGGCGGTCGGTACGAGCAGTACTTC.